These 21 T cell receptor beta chains were all obtained from the same sample, sequenced in a study of shared clonotypes between healthy human individuals. Naive CD8 cells, CD45RO-negative and positively selected for CCR7, excluded terminally differentiated effector memory CD45RA+ cells. This table comes from immunoSEQ multiplex PCR, and its TCRdb copy is limited to in-frame clones, with some not included. The sample lists about 600,000 clones; nearly 98% were seen once. The source material was naive CD8+ T cells sorted from blood. Receptor source: a man aged 25 to 40 in good health.

The chain employs TRBV19 and TRBJ2-1, with D perhaps TRBD1 (6 bases). Germline CDR1 reads LNHDA; CDR2 reads SQIVND (reference sequence). There are 16 residues in the CDR3. Trimming removed 1 base at V and 0 bases at J, with 10 bases between. The CDR3 loop reads CASSIGTGSSYNEQFF. The CDR3 region has the DNA TGTGCCAGTAGTATAGGAACAGGGAGCTCCTACAATGAGCAGTTCTTC. Full variable domain (remainder filled in from reference TRBV19 and TRBJ2-1): DGGITQSPKYLFRKEGQNVTLSCEQNLNHDAMYWYRQDPGQGLRLIYYSQIVNDFQKGDIAEGYSVSREKKESFPLTVTSAQKNPTAFYLCASSIGTGSSYNEQFFGPGTRLTVL.

This chain links TRBV7-3 with TRBJ2-7; D perhaps matches TRBD2 (5 bases). The V gene lost 2 bases and the J gene lost 2 bases, with 13 bases spanning the gap. This CDR3 has 15 residues. CDR1 SGHTA and CDR2 FQGTGA come from the germline V gene. The CDR3 loop is CASSLAQAEAYEQYF. DNA for the CDR3: TGTGCCAGCAGCTTAGCTCAAGCGGAGGCCTACGAGCAGTACTTC. The full variable domain, rest sourced from reference TRBV7-3 and TRBJ2-7, is GAGVSQTPSNKVTEKGKYVELRCDPISGHTALYWYRQSLGQGPEFLIYFQGTGAADDSGLPNDRFFAVRPEGSVSTLKIQRTERGDSAVYLCASSLAQAEAYEQYFGPGTRLTVT.

The V gene is TRBV9, the J gene TRBJ2-5, with 7 nucleotides matching TRBD2. The V segment lost 4 bases and the J segment 4 bases; nucleotides outside the gene matches: 10. This CDR3 has 15 amino acids. The germline gives CDR1 SGDLS, CDR2 YYNGEE. The CDR3 DNA is TGTGCCAGCAGCCCCCTTAAGTTAGCGGGAGAGACCCAGTACTTC. It codes for CASSPLKLAGETQYF. Complete variable domain (other parts from reference TRBV9 and TRBJ2-5): DSGVTQTPKHLITATGQRVTLRCSPRSGDLSVYWYQQSLDQGLQFLIQYYNGEERAKGNILERFSAQQFPDLHSELNLSSLELGDSALYFCASSPLKLAGETQYFGPGTRLLVL.

The chain uses TRBV5-1 and TRBJ1-2, with 9 bases aligning to TRBD1. This CDR3 has 15 residues. V shed 4 bases, J shed 3 bases, and the junction held 7 bases outside the gene matches. Germline V gene lookup returns CDR1 SGHRS and CDR2 YFSETQ. The CDR3 protein is CASSQDRGRDYGYTF. In DNA form, the CDR3 reads TGCGCCAGCAGCCAAGACAGGGGGAGAGACTATGGCTACACCTTC.

Remarks on this clone: In the same sample, other DNA sequences code for this CDR3. The chain employs TRBV10-1 and TRBJ2-7, with D maybe TRBD2 (7 bases). V gave up 0 bases and J gave up 4 bases, with 10 bases separating them. Germline V gene data show CDR1 as WNHNN and CDR2 as SYGVQD (reference sequence). The length of the CDR3 is 14 residues. The CDR3 region has the DNA TGCGCCAGCAGTGAGTCGGGGGGGGCTTACGAGCAGTACTTC. This encodes CASSESGGAYEQYF.

The chain employs TRBV7-9 and TRBJ2-7; TRBD1 agrees at 7 bases. The CDR3 contains 15 residues. Germline CDR1 is SEHNR and CDR2 is FQNEAQ (reference sequence). V was pared by 6 bases and J by 1 base, with 9 bases of the junction left unmatched. Written as DNA, the CDR3 is TGTGCCAGCAGTTTACCGGGACAGAAATCCTACGAGCAGTACTTC. Amino acids: CASSLPGQKSYEQYF.

J is TRBJ2-5 and V is TRBV27; 10 bases fit TRBD2. J was trimmed by 5 bases and V by 8 bases; bases with no gene match: 20. The CDR3 covers 18 residues. Germline V gene lookup returns CDR1 MNHEY and CDR2 SMNVEV (reference sequence). The CDR3 DNA sequence: TGTGCCAGCCTTAATTTGCTAGCGGGAGACGTGGACGACGAGACCCAGTACTTC. Residues: CASLNLLAGDVDDETQYF.

J is TRBJ2-3 and V is TRBV27; 10 positions agree with TRBD2. Germline V lookup: CDR1 MNHEY, CDR2 SMNVEV (reference sequence). This CDR3 is built from 17 residues. The V segment lost 5 bases and the J segment 0 bases; nucleotides outside the gene matches: 8. CDR3 loop: CASSVLAGVPSTDTQYF. In nucleotides, the CDR3 is TGTGCCAGCAGTGTCCTAGCGGGAGTTCCTAGCACAGATACGCAGTATTTT.

This rearrangement joins TRBV2 to TRBJ2-7, with D hard to call. The CDR3 contains 17 residues. V dropped 3 bases and J dropped 1 base, with 19 bases sitting between them. Germline V gene data show CDR1 as SNHLY and CDR2 as FYNNEI. The CDR3: CASSEDEGEARSYEQYF. DNA for the CDR3: TGTGCCAGCAGTGAGGACGAAGGAGAGGCGCGATCCTACGAGCAGTACTTC.

In this sample, this clone turned up once. CDR3 region: CASSQMGGGTGELFF. CDR3 nucleotides: TGCGCCAGCAGCCAAATGGGCGGGGGCACCGGGGAGCTGTTTTTT. The chain employs TRBV4-1 and TRBJ2-2, with TRBD2 matching over 7 bases. The junction had 4 bases not matched to a gene; V was cut back by 2 bases and J by 4 bases. The CDR3 extends over 15 amino acids. In germline, CDR1 is MGHRA, CDR2 YSYEKL.

The V and J genes are TRBV27 and TRBJ2-7; no firm D call. Per the germline V gene, CDR1 is MNHEY and CDR2 is SMNVEV (reference sequence). The length of the CDR3 is 16 residues. V was clipped by 2 bases and J by 5 bases, with 19 bases between them. The CDR3, as DNA: TGTGCCAGCAGTTTACTCAGGACGCTCGGCCAAGACGAGCAGTACTTC. Residues: CASSLLRTLGQDEQYF.

The rearrangement joins TRBV13 to TRBJ1-1; TRBD1 is a possible D gene (5 bases). V dropped 4 bases and J dropped 1 base, with 16 bases sitting between them. The length of the CDR3 is 16 residues. From germline, CDR1 is PRHDT and CDR2 FYEKMQ (reference sequence). CDR3 nucleotide sequence: TGTGCCAGCAGCTCTCAAATTGGACAACCGAACACTGAAGCTTTCTTT. Amino acids: CASSSQIGQPNTEAFF.

The rearrangement joins TRBV10-3 to TRBJ2-7, with TRBD1 identical over 9 bases. The CDR3 loop spans 15 amino acids. Germline V gene data show CDR1 as ENHRY and CDR2 as SYGVKD. V shed 6 bases, J shed 1 base, and the junction held 7 bases outside the gene matches. The CDR3 sequence is CAISGDRGLSYEQYF. CDR3 nucleotide sequence: TGTGCCATCAGCGGAGACAGGGGGTTGTCCTACGAGCAGTACTTC.

V and J are TRBV5-1 and TRBJ2-1; a possible D gene is TRBD1 (5 bases). CDR3 length: 13 residues. Germline CDR1 is SGHRS and CDR2 is YFSETQ. Trimming removed 6 bases from V and 5 bases from J, with 12 bases in between. CDR3 in DNA: TGCGCCAGCAAATGGGGCGGCGACAATGAGCAGTTCTTC. Protein sequence: CASKWGGDNEQFF.

This rearrangement joins TRBV5-1 to TRBJ2-2; 9 nucleotides line up with TRBD2. V trimming: 0 bases; J trimming: 1 base; junction bases outside the gene matches: 4. Germline lookup yields CDR1 SGHRS and CDR2 YFSETQ. This CDR3 contains 17 residues. CDR3 region: CASSLAGGRENTGELFF. The DNA of the CDR3 is TGCGCCAGCAGCTTGGCTGGCGGGAGGGAGAACACCGGGGAGCTGTTTTTT.

V gene TRBV6-4 combines with J gene TRBJ2-1; 11 bases map to TRBD2. The CDR3 extends over 11 amino acids. The germline CDR1 and CDR2 sequences are MRHNA and SNTAGT. V was clipped by 9 bases and J by 14 bases; unmatched bases: 6. Here the CDR3 reads CARLAGVGEFF. CDR3 bases: TGTGCCAGACTAGCGGGAGTTGGTGAGTTCTTC.

This clone was detected only once. Here the CDR3 DNA reads TGTGCCAGCAGCTTGGCCGTGGGGGCCGAGCAGTACTTC. It translates to CASSLAVGAEQYF. The rearrangement uses TRBV5-8 and TRBJ2-7; D possibly corresponds to TRBD1 (6 bases). This CDR3 region has 13 residues. Between the trimmed V and J ends, which lost 0 bases and 6 bases, there was a span of 10 bases. The germline gives CDR1 SGHTS, CDR2 YDEGEE.

This chain uses TRBV27 with TRBJ2-3; 8 bases fit TRBD2. V trimming: 4 bases; J trimming: 2 bases; junction bases outside the gene matches: 2. Germline V lookup: CDR1 MNHEY, CDR2 SMNVEV (reference sequence). This CDR3 has 14 residues. Here the CDR3 reads CASSSTSATDTQYF. The CDR3 DNA is TGTGCCAGCAGTTCGACTAGCGCCACAGATACGCAGTATTTT.

The chain carries TRBV9 and TRBJ2-2, with D perhaps matching TRBD2 (6 bases). The CDR3 runs 15 residues. Germline-derived CDR1 and CDR2 are SGDLS and YYNGEE. With 3 bases removed from V and 2 bases from J, the gap between germline ends came to 11 bases. Here the CDR3 reads CASSDSGLNTGELFF. DNA for the CDR3: TGTGCCAGCAGCGACAGCGGACTAAACACCGGGGAGCTGTTTTTT.

The chain links TRBV30 to TRBJ1-1, with 8 bases aligning to TRBD1. Germline V gives CDR1 GTSNPN, CDR2 SVGIG (reference sequence). The CDR3 length is 14 residues. V lost 4 bases to trimming and J lost 4 bases; unmatched junction nucleotides: 8. This chain's CDR3 is CAWKYPGQGTEAFF. The DNA of the CDR3 is TGTGCCTGGAAATATCCCGGACAGGGCACTGAAGCTTTCTTT.

The chain combines TRBV2 with TRBJ2-1; the D is unclear. CDR1 and CDR2 (germline): SNHLY, FYNNEI. V was trimmed by 3 bases and J by 8 bases, leaving 8 bases between them. There are 12 residues in the CDR3. The CDR3 sequence: CASSELGYEQFF. The DNA of the CDR3 is TGTGCCAGCAGTGAGTTAGGTTATGAGCAGTTCTTC.